This T cell receptor (beta chain) appears in the sequencing data of a study of vaccination effects on CD4 cells after COVID-19. Study at large: The participants, recipients of two vaccine doses, got either BNT162b2 or mRNA-1273. Study observations and caveats: Cross-reactivity toward common cold coronaviruses was confined to only 1 of 255 vaccine-induced clones in healthy vaccinees. Recruitment yielded few convalescent patients, and the study had no early post-infection timepoints.

This clone was counted a few times. No antigen is known for it. Method: immunoSEQ multiplex PCR; TCRdb's copy keeps in-frame clones and lacks some. This table holds roughly 30,000 clones, 73% found once. After expansion with viral peptide pools in the ViraFEST assay, antigen-specific CD4+ T cells were sequenced. The culture ran for approximately nine days before CD4+ T cells were isolated. Nucleocapsid antibody tests were negative, and the vaccine recipients had no prior SARS-CoV-2 infection. IL-2 at 10 IU/ml and peptides at around 9.1 ug/ml were added to cultured PBMC, more than 1.5 million per well. CDR1 is MGHRA and CDR2 is YSYEKL in the germline V gene. V shed 0 bases, J shed 0 bases, and the junction held 3 bases outside the gene matches. This CDR3 is built from 16 residues.

J is TRBJ2-3 and V is TRBV4-1; 7 bases match TRBD2. This TCR was recovered from a human donor who received a COVID-19 vaccine. The sample was CD4+ T cells from PBMCs cultured with HCoV-OC43 spike peptides, taken before COVID-19 vaccination. The subset denotes: HCoV-OC43 spike overlapping peptide pool stimulation. CDR3 nucleotides: TGCGCCAGCAGCCAAGAGGGGACTATTAGCACAGATACGCAGTATTTT. This translates into CASSQEGTISTDTQYF.